This T cell receptor beta chain originates from a study of beta chain features in type 1 diabetes. Study outcomes and limitations: A potential PCR bias toward shorter templates would be equal in patient and control samples. There was no resolution here of whether HLA type influences TCRB rearrangement.

The V segment lost 4 bases and the J segment 2 bases; nucleotides outside the gene matches: 3. Germline CDR1 and CDR2: SGHTA and FQGNSA. CDR3 size: 14 residues. The authors reverse transcribed all of the isolated RNA, so sequencing captured expressed TCRB transcripts. Naive, central memory and regulatory T cell samples averaged about 3.5 million reads. TCRdb keeps only in-frame clones here, not all; method: immunoSEQ multiplex PCR. The sample has roughly 140,000 clones, less than 8.5% seen once. Of note for this clone: The antigen remains undetermined.

Sequenced input: central memory CD4+ T cells from blood. J is TRBJ2-7 and V is TRBV7-2; TRBD2 matches 9 bases. The source is a woman younger than 45 in good health. As DNA, the CDR3 is TGTGCCAGCAGCTCGACTAGCGGAACCTACGAGCAGTACTTC. It is translated as CASSSTSGTYEQYF.